This TCR beta chain was identified during a study of shared clonotypes between healthy human individuals. Overall study: A donor's plate count was three for CD4 naive and three for CD4 memory; CD8 naive had two and CD8 memory one. Study-wide results and caveats: The sole specimen, blood, was sampled, and tissue repertoires likely differ.

Source study methods: There were no quality scores in the junction-only immunoSEQ sequences, so filtering differed. TCRdb's table, derived via immunoSEQ multiplex PCR, lists solely in-frame clones and lacks some. The V and J calls and clone size are taken from that table; D and trimming were inferred from the DNA. The data show around 370,000 clones, 95% to 97% seen once. Comments on this clone: Antigen: not known.

CD45RO+ cells plus CCR7-negative CD45RA+ TemRA cells formed CD8 memory. The J segment lost 6 bases and the V segment lost 6 bases, leaving 12 bases of the junction unmatched. This CDR3 region has 16 residues. The germline gives CDR1 ENHRY, CDR2 SYGVKD. Sequencing used memory CD8+ T cells sorted from blood. Subset in this sample: CD45RO+ cells pooled with CCR7-negative TemRA cells. The J gene is TRBJ2-1, the V gene TRBV10-3, with 9 bases lining up with TRBD2. This TCR was sampled from a man aged 25 to 40 in good health. In nucleotides, the CDR3 is TGTGCCATCAGCGGGGTTCGGGGACTAGCAACCAATGAGCAGTTCTTC. It translates to CAISGVRGLATNEQFF.